This T cell receptor (beta chain) appears in the sequencing data of a study of stem cell transplantation in POMP-related autoinflammatory disease. Across the study: Impaired MHC class I-dependent CD8+ differentiation was hypothesized from defective thymoproteasomes. CD8+ T cells were low and CD4+ cells naive-skewed before transplant.

Sequencing was performed with immunoSEQ multiplex PCR; in TCRdb, only in-frame clones are kept and a portion is missing. In the table there are tens of thousands of clones, roughly 88% of which are singletons. This CDR3 comprises 13 residues. In germline, CDR1 is WSHSY, CDR2 SAAADI. Trimming stripped 3 bases from V and 1 base from J, with 6 bases between. General observations from the study: Across all analyzed T-cell subsets, patients with PRAID tended toward reduced diversity and increased clonality.

In the case of this clone: What it binds is not known.

V usage is TRBV10-2 and J usage is TRBJ2-5; a weak D match, TRBD1 (5 bases). Source: CD4+ T cells from PBMCs, taken after stem cell transplantation. This sequence originates from a human patient with POMP-related autoinflammation and immune dysregulation (PRAID). Some T cells may be transferred from the graft donor. The CDR3 DNA follows: TGCGCCAGCAGTGAAGGGGCCCAAGAGACCCAGTACTTC. Residues: CASSEGAQETQYF.